Described below is a single TCR beta chain sequence and its context. The antigen is unknown. The sample originates from a study of T-cell reconstitution after alpha-beta-depleted transplantation in children. This sample's TCRbeta library carried unique molecular identifier barcodes. TCRdb passed the PCR reads through MiXCR, listing each CDR3 protein once. Among about 18,000 distinct CDR3 sequences listed, approximately 5.3% were seen once. Study-wide results and caveats: T cells produced anew were the main source of T-cell counts and diversity one year after transplant. Several hundred expanded graft clones reportedly gave rise to the alpha-beta T cells present about two months after transplant. Where some patients showed high TCRbeta diversity at day 60, it came from recipient T cells and thymic progenitors that had survived.

V shed 4 bases and J shed 5 bases, with 11 bases lying between them. This CDR3 spans 14 amino acids. Per germline, CDR1 WSHSY and CDR2 SAAADI. The chain uses TRBV10-2 and TRBJ2-2, with a tentative D call TRBD1 (6 bases). The sequenced sample was PBMCs, obtained before TCRalphabeta/CD19-depleted stem cell transplant. The TCR originated in a boy younger than 18 with acute lymphoblastic leukemia, due to receive a stem cell transplant. The CDR3 DNA is TGCGCCAGCAGTGCCTACAGGGTGACCGGGGAGCTGTTTTTT. Amino acid sequence: CASSAYRVTGELFF.